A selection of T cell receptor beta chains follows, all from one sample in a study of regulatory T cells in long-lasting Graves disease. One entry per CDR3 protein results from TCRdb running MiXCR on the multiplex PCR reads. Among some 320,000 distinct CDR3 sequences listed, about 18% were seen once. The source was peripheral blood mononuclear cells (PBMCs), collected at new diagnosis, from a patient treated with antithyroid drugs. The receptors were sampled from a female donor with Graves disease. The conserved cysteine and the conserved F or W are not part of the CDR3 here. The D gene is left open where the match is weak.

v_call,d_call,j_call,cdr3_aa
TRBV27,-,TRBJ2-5,ASSSTGKETQY
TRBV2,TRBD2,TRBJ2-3,ARVGGTSTDTQY
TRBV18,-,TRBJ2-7,ASSLRENDEQY
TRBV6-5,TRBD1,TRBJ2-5,ASSYSAGQGSETQY
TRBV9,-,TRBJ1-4,ASSRDGDNEKLF
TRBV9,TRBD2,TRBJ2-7,ASSVKEGTSASNEQY
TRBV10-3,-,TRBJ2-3,AISEGGLNTDTQY
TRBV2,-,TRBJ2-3,ATLLRGRSTDTQY
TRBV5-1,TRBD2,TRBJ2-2,ASSFRLAGNTGELF
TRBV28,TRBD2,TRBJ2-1,ASNFGPSGPHYNEQF
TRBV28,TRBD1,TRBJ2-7,ASSLIGTGGKDVEEYEQY
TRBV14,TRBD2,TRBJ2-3,ASSPWTSGSGSTDTQY
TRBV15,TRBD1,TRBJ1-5,ATSRDVGDSSNQPQH
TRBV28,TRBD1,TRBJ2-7,ASRLGQGETYEQY
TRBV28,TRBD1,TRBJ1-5,ASRKPGQSNQPQH
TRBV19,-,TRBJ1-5,ASTADTANQPQH
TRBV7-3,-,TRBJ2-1,ASSLSGSRRNNEQF
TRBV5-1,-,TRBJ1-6,ASSSWAEVDSPLH
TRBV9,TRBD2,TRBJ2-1,ASSVDPTAGGSYNEQF
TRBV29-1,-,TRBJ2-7,SVEEAGYEQY
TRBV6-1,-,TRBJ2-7,ASIHRSSYEQY
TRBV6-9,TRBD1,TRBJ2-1,ASSHLRDRDDNEQF
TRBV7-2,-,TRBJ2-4,ASSLTAKNIQY
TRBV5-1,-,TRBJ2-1,ASSLVPRKDNEQF
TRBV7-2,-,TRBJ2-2,ASSLALRTGELF
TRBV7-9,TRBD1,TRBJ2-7,ASNLPGQGQGQY
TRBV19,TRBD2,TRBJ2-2,ASSITSGRETGELF
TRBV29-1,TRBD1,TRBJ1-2,STYRGYGYT
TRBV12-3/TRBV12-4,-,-,ASSSRPTGSAREQY
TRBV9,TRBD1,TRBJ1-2,ASSVDNRGENYGYT
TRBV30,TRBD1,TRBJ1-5,AWSEDRAQPQH
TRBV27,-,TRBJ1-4,ASSLNPRLLREKLF
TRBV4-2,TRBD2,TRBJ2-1,ASSQDPQWGSGRNSNEQF
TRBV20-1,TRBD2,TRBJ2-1,SASDGVAGGQIYNEQF
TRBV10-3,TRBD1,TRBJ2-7,AIRGDRGNSYEQY
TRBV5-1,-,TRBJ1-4,ASSLPGQMKNCF
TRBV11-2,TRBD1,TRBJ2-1,ASSLGTGVGEQF
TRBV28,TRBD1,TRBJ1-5,ASSPTGQSNQPQH
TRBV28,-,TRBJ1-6,ATSELSSPLH
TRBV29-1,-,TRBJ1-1,SVGSRTGLNTEAF
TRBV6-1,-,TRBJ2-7,ASGDFSGKGLYEQY
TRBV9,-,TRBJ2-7,ASSPSSLGNEQY
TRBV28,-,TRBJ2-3,ASSLRGTRDTQY
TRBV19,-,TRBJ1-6,ASRPTRSYNSPLH
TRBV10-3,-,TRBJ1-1,AISTDSYTEAF
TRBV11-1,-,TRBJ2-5,ASSAEDETQY
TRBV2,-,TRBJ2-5,ASSPRGAATQY
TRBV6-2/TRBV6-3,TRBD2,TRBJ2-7,ASKFGRTYEQY
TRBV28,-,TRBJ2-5,ASSPLTPYQETQY
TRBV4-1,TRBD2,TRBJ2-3,ASSFLAGMSGAQY
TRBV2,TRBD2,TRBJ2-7,ASSEIASGSLTREQY
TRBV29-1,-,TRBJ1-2,SVIDSNGYT
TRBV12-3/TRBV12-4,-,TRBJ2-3,ASTLGTGGSRTDTQY
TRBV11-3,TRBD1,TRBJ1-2,ASSSGQANYGYT
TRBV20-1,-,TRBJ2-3,SAPDNTDTQY
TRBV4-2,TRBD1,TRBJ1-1,ASSEASAGTANTEAF
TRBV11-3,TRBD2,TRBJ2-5,ASSLAGGSIETQY
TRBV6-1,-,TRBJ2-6,ASKAGLGSGANVLT
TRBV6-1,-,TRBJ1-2,ASVGSHYGYT
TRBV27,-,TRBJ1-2,ASSPFGGGYT